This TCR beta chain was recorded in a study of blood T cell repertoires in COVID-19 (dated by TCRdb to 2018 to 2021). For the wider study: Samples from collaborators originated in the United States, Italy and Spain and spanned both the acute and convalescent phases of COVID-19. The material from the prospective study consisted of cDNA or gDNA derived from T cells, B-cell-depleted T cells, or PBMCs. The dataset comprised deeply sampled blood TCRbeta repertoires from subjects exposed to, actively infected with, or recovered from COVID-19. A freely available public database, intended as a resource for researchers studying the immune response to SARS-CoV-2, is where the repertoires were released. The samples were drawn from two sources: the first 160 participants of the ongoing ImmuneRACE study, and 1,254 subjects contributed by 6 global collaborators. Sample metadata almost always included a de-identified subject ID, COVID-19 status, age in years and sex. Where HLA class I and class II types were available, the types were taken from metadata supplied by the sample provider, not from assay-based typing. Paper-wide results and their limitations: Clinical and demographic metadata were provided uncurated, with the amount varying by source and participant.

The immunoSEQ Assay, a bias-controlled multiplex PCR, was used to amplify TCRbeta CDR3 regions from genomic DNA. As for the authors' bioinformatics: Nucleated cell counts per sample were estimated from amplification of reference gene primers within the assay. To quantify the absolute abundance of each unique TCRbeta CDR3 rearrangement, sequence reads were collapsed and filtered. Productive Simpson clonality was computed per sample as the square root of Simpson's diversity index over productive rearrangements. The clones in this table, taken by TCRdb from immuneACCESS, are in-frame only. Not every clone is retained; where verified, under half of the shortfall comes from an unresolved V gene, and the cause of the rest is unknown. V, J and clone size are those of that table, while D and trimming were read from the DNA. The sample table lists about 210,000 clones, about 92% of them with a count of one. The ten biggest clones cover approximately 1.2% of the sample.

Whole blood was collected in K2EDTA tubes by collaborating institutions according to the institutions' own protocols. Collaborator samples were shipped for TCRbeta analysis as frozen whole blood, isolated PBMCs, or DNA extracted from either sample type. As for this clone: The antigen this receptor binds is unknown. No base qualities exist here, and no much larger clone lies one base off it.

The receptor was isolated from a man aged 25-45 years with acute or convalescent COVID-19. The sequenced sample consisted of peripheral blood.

The DNA sequence is given as TGTGCCAGCTCACAGAGCATTACCTCTGGAAACACCATATATTTT. Its coded protein is CASSQSITSGNTIYF. The sequence joins TRBV18 to TRBJ1-3, with the D gene uncertain. The CDR3 measures 15 amino acids from cysteine to phenylalanine. Only CDR3 DNA is held: 45 bases, read in frame from base 1. CDR1 and CDR2, per the germline V gene, are KGHSH and LQKENI. V sheds 4 bases and J sheds 0 bases, leaving 10 bases between their ends.